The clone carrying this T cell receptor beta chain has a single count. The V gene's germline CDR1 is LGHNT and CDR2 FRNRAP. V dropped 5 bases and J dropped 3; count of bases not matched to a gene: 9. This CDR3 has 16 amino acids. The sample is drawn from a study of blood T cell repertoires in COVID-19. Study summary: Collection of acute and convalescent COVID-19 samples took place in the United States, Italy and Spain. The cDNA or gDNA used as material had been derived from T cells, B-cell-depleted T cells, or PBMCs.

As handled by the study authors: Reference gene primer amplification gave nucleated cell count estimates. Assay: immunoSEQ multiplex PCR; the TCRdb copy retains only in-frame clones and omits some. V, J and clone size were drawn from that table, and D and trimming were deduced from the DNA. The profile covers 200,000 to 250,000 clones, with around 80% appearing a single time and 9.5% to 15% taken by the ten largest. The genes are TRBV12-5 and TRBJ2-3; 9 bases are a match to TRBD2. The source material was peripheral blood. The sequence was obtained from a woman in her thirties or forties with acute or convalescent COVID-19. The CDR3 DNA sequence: TGTGCTAGTGGTAGGGCAGCGGGAGGTATGACAGATACGCAGTATTTT. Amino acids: CASGRAAGGMTDTQYF.